The 11 T cell receptor beta chains presented below share a single source sample, sequenced in a study of neurological immune-mediated disorders (dated by TCRdb to about 2019). Library preparation was by 5' RACE. Sequencing used an Illumina HiSeq 2500. The raw public reads went through TCRdb reprocessing: fastp at Q25, MiXCR clone calling, in-frame beta chains kept. CDR3 protein duplicates are merged, each entry listing the most common genes and DNA. The table for this sample lists around 20,000 distinct CDR3 sequences; roughly 10% of them were counted only once. The leading ten clones occupy less than 25% of the sample. The sequenced material came from PBMCs. The receptors here all came from a woman in her sixties with HTLV-1-associated myelopathy (HAM/TSP).

Many counts were recorded for this clonotype. V usage is TRBV6-5 and J usage is TRBJ1-1; the D gene is possibly TRBD1 (5 bases). V lost 6 bases to trimming and J lost 0 bases, with 14 bases between them. The CDR3 is 15 amino acids. The germline gives CDR1 MNHEY, CDR2 SVGAGI. DNA for the CDR3: TGTGCCAGCAGGCCTTCCTCGGGGCTGAACACTGAAGCTTTCTTT. Amino acid sequence: CASRPSSGLNTEAFF.

This clonotype was detected ten times or more. The rearrangement links TRBV20-1 to TRBJ2-2; the D gene is possibly TRBD2 (6 bases). Germline CDR1 DFQATT, CDR2 SNEGSKA (reference sequence). Trimming removed 6 bases at V and 7 bases at J, with 18 bases between. The CDR3 is 14 amino acids. DNA of the CDR3: TGCAGTGCCCTCAGAGCCGTGGGGGGCGGGGAGCTGTTTTTT. Translation gives CSALRAVGGGELFF.

At least ten counts were recorded for this clonotype. The chain recombines TRBV20-1 with TRBJ2-5; perhaps TRBD2 as D (6 bases). This CDR3 has 16 residues. The germline V gene encodes CDR1 DFQATT and CDR2 SNEGSKA (reference sequence). V was trimmed by 3 bases and J by 5 bases, leaving 22 bases between them. The CDR3 DNA follows: TGCAGTGCTAGTGAAGGCTTAGTCGGTGGGGGGGAGACCCAGTACTTC. Translation: CSASEGLVGGGETQYF.

This clonotype was counted at least ten times. The chain carries TRBV14 and TRBJ1-2; unclear D gene. With 0 bases removed from V and 4 bases from J, the gap between germline ends came to 6 bases. This CDR3 comprises 13 residues. From germline, CDR1 is SGHDN and CDR2 FVKESK. The CDR3, as DNA: TGTGCCAGCAGCCAAGAAGTGGTCTATGGCTACACCTTC. The encoded protein is CASSQEVVYGYTF.

The chain has TRBV5-6 and TRBJ2-3; D is perhaps TRBD1 (5 bases). The CDR3 consists of 14 residues. Trimming took off 1 base at V and 2 bases at J, with 8 bases between the two ends. Germline V gives CDR1 SGHDT, CDR2 YYEEEE. The CDR3, as DNA: TGTGCCAGCAGCTTGAGACAGATCACAGATACGCAGTATTTT. Its translation: CASSLRQITDTQYF.

The table lists this clonotype with many counts. The chain uses TRBV20-1 and TRBJ2-4; 11 bases are shared with TRBD2. Trimming cost V 2 bases and J 16 bases; bases outside gene matches: 16. Germline V gene data show CDR1 as DFQATT and CDR2 as SNEGSKA (reference sequence). This CDR3 spans 15 amino acids. CDR3: CSARPIAGGAFSSYF. CDR3 in DNA: TGCAGTGCTAGACCAATAGCGGGGGGGGCCTTTTCTTCCTACTTC.

This clonotype was observed many times. The genes are TRBV5-1 and TRBJ1-1, with a possible D match to TRBD1 (5 bases). The length of the CDR3 is 13 residues. Trimming pared 0 bases from V and 5 bases from J, leaving 8 bases between. The germline gives CDR1 SGHRS, CDR2 YFSETQ. Written as DNA, the CDR3 is TGCGCCAGCAGCTTGGCAGGGTCTACTGAAGCTTTCTTT. Its translation: CASSLAGSTEAFF.

This clonotype is termed medium-sized. The gene calls are TRBV7-6 and TRBJ1-2, with D unresolved. Germline V gives CDR1 SGHVS, CDR2 FNYEAQ. V lost 2 bases to trimming and J lost 6 bases, with 10 bases between them. The CDR3 contains 13 residues. The CDR3 bases are TGTGCCAGCAGCTTAAGACAATCGGATGGCTACACCTTC. Residues: CASSLRQSDGYTF.

The rearrangement uses TRBV7-2 and TRBJ2-6; 8 bases are a match to TRBD1. J was trimmed by 3 bases and V by 7 bases; bases with no gene match: 14. The CDR3 is 18 residues long. In germline, CDR1 is SGHTA, CDR2 FQGNSA. This chain's CDR3 is CASNNDRSGGYGANVLTF. The CDR3 nucleotides read TGTGCCAGCAACAACGACAGGTCAGGGGGCTATGGGGCCAACGTCCTGACTTTC. The variable domain in full, completed from reference TRBV7-2 and TRBJ2-6, reads GAGVSQSPSNKVTEKGKDVELRCDPISGHTALYWYRQSLGQGLEFLIYFQGNSAPDKSGLPSDRFSAERTGGSVSTLTIQRTQQEDSAVYLCASNNDRSGGYGANVLTFGAGSRLTVL.

At least ten counts were recorded for this clonotype. V and J are TRBV7-9 and TRBJ1-2; D is unresolved. The CDR3 covers 10 residues. The germline V gene encodes CDR1 SEHNR and CDR2 FQNEAQ (reference sequence). The V end was cut by 5 bases, the J end by 5 bases, with 3 bases between. The CDR3 nucleotides are TGTGCCAGCAGCCAGTATGGCTACACCTTC. Translating gives CASSQYGYTF.

In its sample, this clonotype was seen many times. The CDR3 DNA reads as TGTGCCAGCAGCTTATCAGGCCCGGGACAGGGTAATGAAAAACTGTTTTTT. The encoded protein is CASSLSGPGQGNEKLFF. The chain recombines TRBV7-2 with TRBJ1-4; 9 positions match TRBD1. The CDR3 is 17 amino acids. Germline V gene sequence: CDR1 SGHTA, CDR2 FQGNSA. V lost 2 bases, J lost 4 bases, and 8 bases stayed unmatched.